Following are 31 T cell receptor beta chains from one sample sequenced in a study of T cell repertoires in cytomegalovirus infection. TCRdb called the reads again in MiXCR, with one record for every CDR3 protein. This table holds under 600,000 distinct CDR3 sequences, 16% found once. Source material: CD8+ T cells from PBMCs. These receptors came from a human donor in good health (CMV status not recorded). Some clones in this sample may be carry-over from other donors' samples.

The rearrangement links TRBV4-2 to TRBJ2-7; 7 positions match TRBD2. Looked up from germline, CDR1 is LGHNA and CDR2 is YNFKEQ. Germline trimming cut 1 base from V and 5 bases from J; bases unmatched to any gene: 14. The CDR3 consists of 17 residues. The CDR3 DNA follows: TGTGCCAGCAGCCAAGCCTACCCCGGGGGGTTGGAAAACGAGCAGTACTTC. The encoded protein is CASSQAYPGGLENEQYF.

This sequence joins TRBV15 and TRBJ2-1; 8 nucleotides line up with TRBD2. Germline values: CDR1 LNHNV, CDR2 YYDKDF (reference sequence). V shed 3 bases and J 5 bases; nucleotides not matched to a gene: 9. The CDR3 has 16 residues. The CDR3 DNA reads as TGTGCCACCAGCAGGGAAGCGGGAGTTAGGGACAATGAGCAGTTCTTC. Protein product: CATSREAGVRDNEQFF.

This clonotype has just a few counts. The rearrangement links TRBV27 to TRBJ2-7; TRBD2 aligns across 9 bases. Germline V gene data show CDR1 as MNHEY and CDR2 as SMNVEV (reference sequence). Trimming cost V 4 bases and J 6 bases; bases outside gene matches: 4. CDR3 length: 13 residues. The CDR3 bases are TGTGCCAGCAGTTGGGCGGGAGGGCGCGAGCAGTACTTC. This sequence encodes CASSWAGGREQYF.

There are many counts of this clonotype. V usage is TRBV27 and J usage is TRBJ2-3, with D perhaps TRBD2 (5 bases). The ends were cut back, 6 bases at V and 9 bases at J, with 19 bases in the middle. The CDR3 has 14 amino acids. CDR1 is MNHEY, CDR2 SMNVEV, per germline (reference sequence). The CDR3 protein is CASSPLGGRGTQYF. The CDR3 DNA is TGTGCCAGCAGCCCACTAGGCGGCCGGGGAACGCAGTATTTT.

This clonotype was seen a handful of times. This CDR3 reads CASQKQDHNEQFF. CDR3 DNA sequence: TGTGCCAGCCAGAAACAGGACCACAATGAGCAGTTCTTC. V usage is TRBV9 and J usage is TRBJ2-1; TRBD1 is a possible D gene (5 bases). V lost 7 bases and J lost 5, with 13 bases in between. CDR1 is SGDLS and CDR2 is YYNGEE in the germline V gene. The CDR3 spans 13 residues.

This clonotype was observed a single time. Written as DNA, the CDR3 is TGTGCCAGCACCACTAGCGGGAGGTCGAATGAGCAGTTCTTC. It yields the protein CASTTSGRSNEQFF. V usage is TRBV27 and J usage is TRBJ2-1, with 12 bases identical to TRBD2. The V segment lost 7 bases and the J segment 7 bases; nucleotides outside the gene matches: 5. This CDR3 is 14 amino acids long. Per the germline V gene, CDR1 is MNHEY and CDR2 is SMNVEV (reference sequence).

As concerns this clonotype: Germline and junction disagree at one end, which may indicate a read error. This sequence joins TRBV11-3 and TRBJ2-1; 8 bases are a match to TRBD2. CDR1 and CDR2 (germline): SGHNT, YENEEA. The CDR3 runs to 16 residues. CDR3 loop: CAGSLDVERGSDEQFF. The CDR3 DNA reads as TGTGCCGGCAGCTTAGATGTCGAGCGGGGGAGCGATGAGCAGTTCTTC.

The chain has TRBV7-9 and TRBJ1-4, with TRBD1 matching over 7 bases. The germline gives CDR1 SEHNR, CDR2 FQNEAQ (reference sequence). The CDR3 loop spans 15 amino acids. V gave up 1 base and J gave up 7 bases; unmatched junction bases: 6. The CDR3 sequence: CASSLVEGAVEKLFF. CDR3 coding DNA: TGTGCCAGCAGCTTAGTCGAGGGGGCGGTTGAAAAACTGTTTTTT.

CDR3 sequence: CASAARGLETQYF. The CDR3 DNA is TGTGCCAGCGCGGCGCGGGGATTAGAGACCCAGTACTTC. The J gene is TRBJ2-5, the V gene TRBV13; TRBD2 might be the D (6 bases). V was clipped by 8 bases and J by 4 bases, with 14 bases between them. The CDR3 length is 13 residues. Germline CDR1 is PRHDT and CDR2 is FYEKMQ (reference sequence).

The J gene is TRBJ2-1, the V gene TRBV6-5; D may be TRBD2 (5 bases). Trimming shortened V by 0 bases and J by 6 bases, and 15 bases separated the two germline ends. CDR1 is MNHEY, CDR2 SVGAGI, per germline. The CDR3 is made up of 16 amino acids. The CDR3 loop reads CASSYSIGETANEQFF. The CDR3 DNA sequence: TGTGCCAGCAGTTACTCGATCGGGGAGACCGCCAATGAGCAGTTCTTC.

For this clonotype: One base away lies a much larger clone, so this may be a sequencing read error. Since no conserved phenylalanine or tryptophan closes the CDR3, a read error is the likely cause. The rearrangement links TRBV5-1 to TRBJ2-1; D may be TRBD1 (6 bases). V was pared by 0 bases and J by 7 bases, with 11 bases between. The CDR3 is made up of 14 amino acids. Germline V lookup: CDR1 SGHRS, CDR2 YFSETQ. CDR3 protein: CASSLDLGGNEQFL. Written as DNA, the CDR3 is TGCGCCAGCAGCTTGGACCTAGGGGGAAATGAGCAGTTCTTA.

The V and J genes are TRBV5-1 and TRBJ2-1, with D perhaps TRBD1 or TRBD2 (5 bases each). The length of the CDR3 is 17 residues. The V end was cut by 4 bases, the J end by 0 bases, with 17 bases between. The germline gives CDR1 SGHRS, CDR2 YFSETQ. CDR3 loop: CASSQASAGSSYNEQFF. For the CDR3, the DNA is TGCGCCAGCAGCCAGGCTTCGGCAGGGAGCTCCTACAATGAGCAGTTCTTC.

A remark on this clonotype: A much larger clone is a single base away; this may be a read error. The chain is built from TRBV12-3 or TRBV12-4 and TRBJ2-7, with no clear D. Trimming removed 6 bases from V and 2 bases from J, with 11 bases in between. This CDR3 is built from 13 residues. CDR3 bases: TGTGCCAGCAGCCCGGAAAGAGCCTACGAGCAGTACTTC. This gives the protein CASSPERAYEQYF.

This clonotype has more than one count but fewer than ten. This chain uses TRBV20-1 with TRBJ2-7, with 8 bases identical to TRBD1. CDR1 and CDR2 (germline): DFQATT, SNEGSKA (reference sequence). This CDR3 comprises 14 residues. Unmatched junction bases numbered 7, after V lost 0 bases and J lost 6 bases. CDR3 in DNA: TGCAGTGCTAGAGATTGGGGACAGGCCCTCGAGCAGTACTTC. It codes for CSARDWGQALEQYF.

The chain has TRBV27 and TRBJ2-1; D gene unclear. Trimming stripped 6 bases from V and 5 bases from J, with 8 bases between. Germline-derived CDR1 and CDR2 are MNHEY and SMNVEV (reference sequence). The CDR3 extends over 12 amino acids. The CDR3 here is CASSVINNEQFF. The CDR3 DNA is TGTGCCAGCAGCGTAATCAACAATGAGCAGTTCTTC.

The J gene is TRBJ2-7, the V gene TRBV9; 8 bases are shared with TRBD2. The junction had 12 bases not matched to a gene; V was cut back by 2 bases and J by 8 bases. This CDR3 is 15 amino acids long. Germline V lookup: CDR1 SGDLS, CDR2 YYNGEE. The CDR3 loop is CASSVGTSFSDKQYF. The CDR3 nucleotides read TGTGCCAGCAGCGTGGGGACTAGTTTCTCCGACAAGCAGTACTTC.

This clonotype appeared many times. The V gene is TRBV27, the J gene TRBJ2-7; D is perhaps TRBD1 or TRBD2 (5 bases each). CDR3 length: 16 residues. CDR1 is MNHEY and CDR2 is SMNVEV in the germline V gene (reference sequence). V lost 5 bases, J lost 3 bases, and 20 bases lay in between. Written as DNA, the CDR3 is TGTGCCAGCAGTCCGCGAGGGACCTCGGCGGACTACGAGCAGTACTTC. Translation: CASSPRGTSADYEQYF.

Points on this clonotype: A much larger clone sits a single nucleotide away, making a read error possible. The genes are TRBV7-1 and TRBJ2-7; D unresolved. TRBV7-1 carries the ORF label, with uncertain function. V gave up 11 bases and J gave up 0 bases, with 8 bases separating them. CDR3 length: 11 residues. The CDR3: CAGGFSYEQYF. The CDR3 DNA reads as TGTGCCGGCGGTTTCTCCTACGAGCAGTACTTC.

This clonotype was picked up many times. V gene TRBV27 combines with J gene TRBJ1-4, with TRBD1 matching 7 bases. CDR1 is MNHEY and CDR2 is SMNVEV in the germline V gene (reference sequence). V was pared by 6 bases and J by 3 bases, with 7 bases of the junction left unmatched. The CDR3 is made up of 15 amino acids. The CDR3 region is CASSSTGAANEKLFF. The CDR3 nucleotides are TGTGCCAGCAGCAGTACAGGGGCGGCTAATGAAAAACTGTTTTTT.

This clonotype was seen ten or more times. The rearrangement uses TRBV7-8 and TRBJ2-7, with 7 bases lining up with TRBD1. CDR1 and CDR2 from the germline V gene are SGHVS and FQNEAQ. Unmatched junction bases numbered 11, after V lost 3 bases and J lost 0 bases. The CDR3 covers 17 residues. In DNA, the CDR3 is TGTGCCAGCAGCTTGCTCTTTGGACAGGAGACCTCCTACGAGCAGTACTTC. Its translation is CASSLLFGQETSYEQYF.

Remarks on this clonotype: Just one base apart from a much larger clone, this may be a read error. The J gene is TRBJ2-7, the V gene TRBV7-4; D not certain. This CDR3 is built from 15 residues. CDR1 is SGHVT, CDR2 SQSDAQ, per germline. CDR3: CASSLVTGNSYDQYF. The CDR3 DNA sequence: TGTGCCAGCAGCTTAGTTACCGGCAACTCCTACGATCAGTACTTC.

This clonotype was recorded once. A much larger clone lies one base from this, so it may be a read error. CDR3: CASIPLGGASGRAGINEQYF. The CDR3 DNA sequence: TGTGCCAGCATCCCCTTAGGGGGGGCTAGCGGGAGGGCCGGGATTAACGAGCAGTACTTC. The gene calls are TRBV7-8 and TRBJ2-7; the match to TRBD2 covers 12 bases. Germline V gives CDR1 SGHVS, CDR2 FQNEAQ. This CDR3 has 20 residues. With V trimmed by 7 bases and J by 5 bases, 24 bases remained unmatched. The whole variable domain, remainder taken from reference TRBV7-8 and TRBJ2-7, is GAGVSQSPRYKVAKRGQDVALRCDPISGHVSLFWYQQALGQGPEFLTYFQNEAQLDKSGLPSDRFFAERPEGSVSTLKIQRTQQEDSAVYLCASIPLGGASGRAGINEQYFGPGTRLTVT.

The chain employs TRBV4-1 and TRBJ1-2, with a weak D call TRBD1 (5 bases). CDR1 is MGHRA and CDR2 is YSYEKL in the germline V gene. There are 16 residues in the CDR3. V was clipped by 0 bases and J by 0 bases, with 11 bases between them. The CDR3 DNA sequence: TGCGCCAGCAGCCAAGATGCAGGGTTCTCTAACTATGGCTACACCTTC. This codes for CASSQDAGFSNYGYTF.

With respect to this clonotype: Being one base from a much bigger clone, this may be a read error. In DNA form, the CDR3 reads TGCGCCAGCAGCTTGGCGCAGACCCAGTACTTC. Encoded protein: CASSLAQTQYF. The chain is built from TRBV5-1 and TRBJ2-5; D unresolved. Germline CDR1 and CDR2: SGHRS and YFSETQ. The CDR3 is 11 residues long. V lost 0 bases and J lost 6, with 3 bases in between. The full variable domain, its missing parts supplied by reference TRBV5-1 and TRBJ2-5, is KAGVTQTPRYLIKTRGQQVTLSCSPISGHRSVSWYQQTPGQGLQFLFEYFSETQRNKGNFPGRFSGRQFSNSRSEMNVSTLELGDSALYLCASSLAQTQYFGPGTRLLVL.

V usage is TRBV28 and J usage is TRBJ2-1, with D possibly TRBD1 on 6 matching bases. V lost 3 bases to trimming and J lost 5 bases, with 14 bases between them. CDR3 length: 15 residues. The V gene's germline CDR1 is MDHEN and CDR2 SYDVKM. DNA of the CDR3: TGTGCCAGCAGTTTCGACTCGACAGGTCACAATGAGCAGTTCTTC. Protein product: CASSFDSTGHNEQFF.

This clonotype was seen at least ten times. CDR3 sequence (DNA): TGTGCCAGTAAGAACGGGGGGCTAGATGAAGCTTTCTTT. The encoded protein is CASKNGGLDEAFF. The chain joins TRBV19 to TRBJ1-1; tentatively, D is TRBD1 (6 bases). Trimming removed 7 bases from V and 7 bases from J, with 16 bases in between. The CDR3 length is 13 residues. Germline CDR1 is LNHDA and CDR2 is SQIVND (reference sequence).

About this clonotype itself: One end of the junction is discordant with germline, which a read error may explain. The V and J genes are TRBV5-5 and TRBJ1-1; TRBD1 matches 7 bases. Germline CDR1 is SGHKS and CDR2 is YYEKEE (reference sequence). The CDR3 is 16 residues long. Written as DNA, the CDR3 is TGTGCCAGCAGACCTTACAGGGGTAGGGGGATAACTGAAGATTTCTTT. Amino acids: CASRPYRGRGITEDFF.

This clonotype was detected only a few times. The J gene is TRBJ1-2, the V gene TRBV27, with a tentative D call TRBD1 (6 bases). CDR3 size: 15 residues. Germline lookup yields CDR1 MNHEY and CDR2 SMNVEV (reference sequence). Trimming stripped 2 bases from V and 3 bases from J, with 13 bases between. The CDR3 is CASSLAWDTYYGYTF. CDR3 sequence (DNA): TGTGCCAGCAGTTTAGCTTGGGACACTTACTATGGCTACACCTTC.

There are many counts of this clonotype. V is TRBV14 and J is TRBJ2-1; tentative D call: TRBD2 (5 bases). Germline CDR1 and CDR2: SGHDN and FVKESK. This CDR3 has 20 residues. Trimming cost V 4 bases and J 6 bases, with 31 bases left between them. Here the CDR3 reads CASSLMFGLTGSLEGNEQFF. The CDR3, as DNA: TGTGCCAGCAGCCTGATGTTTGGGCTAACGGGCTCTCTTGAGGGCAATGAGCAGTTCTTC.

The V call is TRBV9, the J call TRBJ2-5, with D possibly called TRBD1 or TRBD2 (5 bases each). The CDR3 is made up of 13 amino acids. V was shortened by 0 bases and J by 7 bases, with 10 bases between the two germline ends. CDR1 and CDR2 from the germline V gene are SGDLS and YYNGEE. CDR3 nucleotide sequence: TGTGCCAGCAGCGTAGCAACTGGGGGGACCCAGTACTTC. Translation: CASSVATGGTQYF. Complete variable domain (other parts from reference TRBV9 and TRBJ2-5): DSGVTQTPKHLITATGQRVTLRCSPRSGDLSVYWYQQSLDQGLQFLIQYYNGEERAKGNILERFSAQQFPDLHSELNLSSLELGDSALYFCASSVATGGTQYFGPGTRLLVL.

This sequence joins TRBV24-1 and TRBJ1-1; D might be TRBD1 (5 bases). The ends were cut back, 2 bases at V and 11 bases at J, with 8 bases in the middle. CDR3 length: 11 residues. Looked up from germline, CDR1 is KGHDR and CDR2 is SFDVKD. The CDR3 sequence is CATSDSGLAFF. For the CDR3, the DNA is TGTGCCACCAGTGATTCGGGACTTGCTTTCTTT.